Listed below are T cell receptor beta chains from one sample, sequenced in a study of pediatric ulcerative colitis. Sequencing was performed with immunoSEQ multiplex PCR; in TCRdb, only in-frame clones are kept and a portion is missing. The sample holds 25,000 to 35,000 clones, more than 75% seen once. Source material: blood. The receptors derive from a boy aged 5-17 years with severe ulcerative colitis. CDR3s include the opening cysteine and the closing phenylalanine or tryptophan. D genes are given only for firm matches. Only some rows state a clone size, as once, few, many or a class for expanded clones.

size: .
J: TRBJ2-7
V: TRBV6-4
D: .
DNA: TGTGCCAGCAGTGACTCTAGTCCCGAGCAGTACTTC
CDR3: CASSDSSPEQYF

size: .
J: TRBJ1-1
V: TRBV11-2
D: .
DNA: TGTGCCAGCAGCTTAGTCCAGGGCCAGTGGACTGAAGCTTTCTTT
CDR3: CASSLVQGQWTEAFF

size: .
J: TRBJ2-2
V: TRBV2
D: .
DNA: TGTGCCAGCAGTGAAGTGGTCATCACCGGGGAGCTGTTTTTT
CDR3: CASSEVVITGELFF

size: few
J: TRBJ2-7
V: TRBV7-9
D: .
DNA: TGTGCCAGCAGCCCGACCGGGGCCTACGAGCAGTACTTC
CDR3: CASSPTGAYEQYF

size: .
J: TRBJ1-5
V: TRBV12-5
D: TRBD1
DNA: TGTGCTAGTGGGGTGACAGGGGAATCATATAGCAATCAGCCCCAGCATTTT
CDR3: CASGVTGESYSNQPQHF

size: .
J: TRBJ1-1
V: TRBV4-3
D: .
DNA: TGCGCCAGCAGCCAAGTTTGGGAGGGGGACACTGAAGCTTTCTTT
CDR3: CASSQVWEGDTEAFF

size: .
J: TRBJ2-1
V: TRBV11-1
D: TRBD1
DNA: TGTGCCAGTGGACCGGGACAGGTGATTGGGGAGCAGTTCTTC
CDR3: CASGPGQVIGEQFF

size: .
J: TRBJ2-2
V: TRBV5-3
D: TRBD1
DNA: TGTGCCAGAAGCTTGTTGGACAGGGCGAAAAGCGGGGAGCTGTTTTTT
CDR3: CARSLLDRAKSGELFF

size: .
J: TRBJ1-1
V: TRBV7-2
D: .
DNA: TGTGCCAGCAGCTCCCCCGGGGGGTGGAACACTGAAGCTTTCTTT
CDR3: CASSSPGGWNTEAFF

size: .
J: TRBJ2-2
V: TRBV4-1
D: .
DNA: TGCGCCAGCAGCCAAGCGGGGGTCGACGGGGAGCTGTTTTTT
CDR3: CASSQAGVDGELFF

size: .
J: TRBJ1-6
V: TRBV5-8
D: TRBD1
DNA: TGTGCCAGCAGCTTGAACAGGGGGTATCGTAATTCACCCCTCCACTTT
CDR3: CASSLNRGYRNSPLHF

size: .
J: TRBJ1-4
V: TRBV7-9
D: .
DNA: TGTGCCAGCAGGCCAGGGTGGGAAACAACTAATGAAAAACTGTTTTTT
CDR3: CASRPGWETTNEKLFF

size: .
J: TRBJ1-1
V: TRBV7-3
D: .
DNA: TGTGCCAGCAGCTCCCCGGGTAAGTATTCTGGCACTGAAGCTTTCTTT
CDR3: CASSSPGKYSGTEAFF

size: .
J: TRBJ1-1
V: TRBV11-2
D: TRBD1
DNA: TGTGCCAGCAGCTCCTTAAAGAGGACAGGCCAAGGGGCGCGTATTAGGGCTTTCTTT
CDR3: CASSSLKRTGQGARIRAFF

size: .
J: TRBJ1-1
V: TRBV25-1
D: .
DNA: TGTGCCAGCAGCGTGGGGGCCACTGAAGCTTTCTTT
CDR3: CASSVGATEAFF

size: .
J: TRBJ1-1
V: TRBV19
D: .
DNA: TGTGCCAGTAGAAAGGGGTCTGAAGCTTTCTTT
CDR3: CASRKGSEAFF

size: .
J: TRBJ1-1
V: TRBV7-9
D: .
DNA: TGTGCCAGCAGCTTAGTGACCGGGAGGATCGAAGCCTTCTTT
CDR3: CASSLVTGRIEAFF

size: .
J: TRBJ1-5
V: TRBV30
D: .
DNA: TGTGCCTGTTCGGGGGGAAATAGCAATCAGCCCCAGCATTTT
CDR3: CACSGGNSNQPQHF

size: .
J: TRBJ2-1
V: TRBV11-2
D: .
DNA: TGTGCCAGCAGCTCAACCGGGACTGGAACGAGGGAGCAGTTCTTC
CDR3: CASSSTGTGTREQFF

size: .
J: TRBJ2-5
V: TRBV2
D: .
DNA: TGTGCCAGCAGTGAACAAGAGACCCAGTACTTC
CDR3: CASSEQETQYF

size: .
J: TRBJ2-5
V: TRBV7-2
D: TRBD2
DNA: TGTGCCAGCAGCTTATCACTAGCGGGGGCTCAAATAGTCGAGACCCAGTACTTC
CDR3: CASSLSLAGAQIVETQYF

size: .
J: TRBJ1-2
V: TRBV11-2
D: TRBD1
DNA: TGTGCCAGCAGCTCCCTCCGGGACAGGGGTTATAACTATGGCTACACCTTC
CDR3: CASSSLRDRGYNYGYTF

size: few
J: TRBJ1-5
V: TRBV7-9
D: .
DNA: TGTGCCAGCAGCTTAATCCAGCCAAATCAGCCCCAGCATTTT
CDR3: CASSLIQPNQPQHF